This is a list of T cell receptor beta chains from one sample in a study of blood T cells in healthy people across ages. In TCRdb, the 5' RACE reads were re-called with MiXCR into one record per CDR3 protein. The top ten hold over 10% of the sample, which has approximately 810,000 distinct CDR3 sequences, 35% to 40% seen once. Sequencing used blood. All receptors come from a man between 18 and 29 years old in good health. Both conserved end residues are part of each CDR3. Fields, in order: V gene, J gene, clone size, D gene, CDR3 DNA, CDR3 protein. A D gene is named only where the DNA matches it firmly. Size tells how often a clone was seen (once, few, many) or the class of an expanded clone, and some rows leave it out.

TRBV6-5,TRBJ2-7,.,.,TGCGCCAGCAGTGCGTCCCCGGGGAACTACGAGCAGTACTTC,CASSASPGNYEQYF
TRBV6-6,TRBJ1-5,few,.,TGTGCCAGCACCAAGGGGGACAATCAGCCCCAGCATTTT,CASTKGDNQPQHF
TRBV6-2/TRBV6-3,TRBJ2-5,many,TRBD1,TGTGCCAGCTCCCCGACAGGGGTTCAAGAGACCCAGTACTTC,CASSPTGVQETQYF
TRBV3-1,TRBJ2-3,few,.,TGTGCCAGCAGCGGAAGCCGCCGGGGACTTAGCACAGATACGCAGTATTTT,CASSGSRRGLSTDTQYF
TRBV4-1,TRBJ2-5,many,.,TGCGCCAGCAGCCAAGATGACGGGAAACAAGAGACCCAGTACTTC,CASSQDDGKQETQYF
TRBV5-1,TRBJ2-7,.,TRBD1,TGCGCCAGCAGCTTGACAGGGGGCATCCACGAGCAGTACTTC,CASSLTGGIHEQYF
TRBV5-1,TRBJ1-1,.,.,TGCGCCAGCAGCTTCTCTCAGGGGCCTGAAGCTTTCTTT,CASSFSQGPEAFF
TRBV6-5,TRBJ2-3,once,.,TGTGCCAGCGGTAGCGGAGTTCCCACAGATACGCAGTATTTT,CASGSGVPTDTQYF
TRBV20-1,TRBJ2-5,.,TRBD2,TGCAGTGCTAGAGGTTGGCTAGCGGGGGGGGAAGAGACCCAGTACTTC,CSARGWLAGGEETQYF
TRBV7-9,TRBJ1-2,many,.,TGTGCCAGCAGCTTAGTTATTGGCGCCCGGGATGGCTACACCTTC,CASSLVIGARDGYTF
TRBV7-7,TRBJ2-2,.,TRBD2,TGTGCTAGCGGGCCTGGGGAGAACACCGGGGAGCTGTTTTTT,CASGPGENTGELFF
TRBV20-1,TRBJ1-6,.,TRBD1,TGCAGTGCTCGACAGGGGACGAGCTCCTATAATTCACCCCTCCACTTT,CSARQGTSSYNSPLHF
TRBV12-3/TRBV12-4,TRBJ2-1,many,.,TGTGCCAGCAGCCTAAGGGGGGACACATACAATGAGCAGTTCTTC,CASSLRGDTYNEQFF
TRBV25-1,TRBJ2-3,many,.,TGTGCCAGCAGTGAATTGGGGGAGGACACAGATACGCAGTATTTT,CASSELGEDTDTQYF
TRBV20-1,TRBJ2-2,.,.,TGCAGTGCCCTCCTAGGCGGCCCTAACACCGGGGAGCTGTTTTTT,CSALLGGPNTGELFF
TRBV3-1,TRBJ1-5,.,.,TGTGCCAGCAGCCAAGGAGGCGAAATTTCCAATCAGCCCCAGCATTTT,CASSQGGEISNQPQHF
TRBV29-1,TRBJ1-3,.,.,TGCAGCACTGTGGCCCTACAAGGAAACACCATATATTTT,CSTVALQGNTIYF
TRBV4-2,TRBJ2-5,.,TRBD2,TGTGCCAGCAGCCAAGATCCAGTGGTTGGTAGCGGGGGTTACCAAGAGACCCAGTACTTC,CASSQDPVVGSGGYQETQYF
TRBV6-1,TRBJ2-7,.,.,TGTGCCAGCAGTAACCATCGGACATCCGGTGAGCAGTACTTC,CASSNHRTSGEQYF
TRBV7-2,TRBJ1-2,many,TRBD1,TGTGCCAGCAGGTCACAGGGGGCAAACTATGGCTACACCTTC,CASRSQGANYGYTF
TRBV12-3/TRBV12-4,TRBJ1-2,.,TRBD1,TGTGCCAGCCGTCCGACAGGGGCCAACTATGGCTACACCTTC,CASRPTGANYGYTF
TRBV24-1,TRBJ2-1,.,.,TGTGCCACCAGTGATCCAGCACAGGGGGGGGAGCAGTTCTTC,CATSDPAQGGEQFF
TRBV9,TRBJ2-7,.,.,TGTGCCAGCAGCGAGGGGGGGGACCTTTTCTACGAGCAGTACTTC,CASSEGGDLFYEQYF